This TCR beta chain stems from a study of shared clonotypes between healthy human individuals (dated by TCRdb to the early 2020s). Background on the whole study: A few men and two women, aged 18 to 49 years, made up the cohort. To increase sequencing depth and limit assay-specific biases, TCR repertoire library preparation and sequencing were carried out by different laboratories using diverse techniques. Between about 0.8 and 9 billion PBMCs per donor were obtained by leukapheresis. For each donor, CD4 naive and CD4 memory were each given three plates, CD8 naive was given two plates, and CD8 memory was given one plate. Blood TCR repertoires of about five healthy adults were deeply sequenced to estimate repertoire size and the extent of clonotype sharing between individuals.

This clone was counted a few times. Its antigen is currently not known. Base qualities are not provided; no much larger clone lies one nucleotide away. At the DNA level, this CDR3 is encoded by other sequences in the same sample as well. Using the deep immunoSEQ assay, TCR CDR3 regions were amplified from genomic DNA by multiplex PCR. Extracted genomic DNA from each cell subset was distributed evenly across all wells of several immunoSEQ 96-well plates, and each plate was treated as a replicate. Each replicate PCR for sorted subsets received around 0.2 ug genomic DNA, equal to roughly 30,000 T cell genomes. Purified libraries were quantified with a Qubit 3.0 fluorometer, sized on a Bioanalyzer 2100, and re-quantified with the KAPA Library Quantification kit. Each immunoSEQ 96-well plate was sequenced on its own single-read 150-cycle Illumina NextSeq 550 flow cell. The study's own analysis went as follows. Because only junctional sequences without quality scores were contained in the immunoSEQ output, filtering matching that applied to full-length reads could not be performed. Sequences were annotated with PyIR, a Python wrapper for IgBLAST v1.9, and V/J genes and CDR3 were assigned using IMGT germline references. Reads with weak V/J assignments (E-value above 1e-6), missing CDR3, stop codons, out-of-frame junctions, or ambiguous translated residues were removed. A V3J clonotype was defined by an identical inferred V gene, J gene, and CDR3 amino acid sequence. The percentage overlap between two repertoires was calculated by dividing the number of shared unique clonotypes by the size of the smaller repertoire. Three approaches were used to assess repertoire richness: RTK rarefaction, the Chao1 estimator, and Recon v2.1 estimates of unobserved clonotypes. Generation probabilities for all TCRbeta clonotypes obtained by the gDNA method from four donors were computed using OLGA. TCRdb holds this immuneACCESS table with in-frame rearrangements only. Some clones are missing; in checked studies, unresolved V genes explain under half, and the rest has no known cause. V and J calls and clone size follow that table, whereas D and trimming were derived from the DNA. The sample includes around 2,000,000 clones, with about 95% observed a single time. 0.9% to 1.5% of the sample is taken by the ten largest.

V is pared back by 0 bases and J by 5 bases, with 7 bases lying between the germline termini. CDR3 length: 14 amino acids, cysteine to phenylalanine. Solely the CDR3 DNA is kept, with 42 bases framed from the first base. The germline V gene gives CDR1 as MNHEY and CDR2 as SVGAGI. Study-level results and caveats: Sampling was limited to blood, and TCR repertoires in tissue likely differ from TCR repertoires in blood. Incomplete sequencing was indicated by rarefaction of sorted-subset datasets, despite the large sequencing depth. The small number of donors limited the genetic and exposure-history diversity represented. Sharing across several donors was observed for about 5% of naive CD4, about 3.2% of naive CD8, 2% to 2.5% of memory CD4, and around 0.42% of memory CD8 clonotypes. Pairwise subsampling led to the expectation that sequencing depth would affect the degree of clonotype sharing among donors. Compared with non-shared clonotypes, clonotypes shared by all four sorted-subset donors had higher generation probabilities. Naive subsets generally had larger estimated clonotype richness than memory subsets.

For the CD8 naive samples, CD45RO-negative cells were positively selected for CCR7, yielding a CD45RA+CCR7+ population from which TemRA cells were excluded. Healthy HIV-negative adults with no recently reported acute infections or vaccinations were included as donors. Every donor was a Caucasian adult living in Nashville, Tennessee, USA. After blood collection by leukapheresis, PBMCs were isolated using Ficoll-Histopaque density gradient centrifugation and then cryopreserved in the vapor phase of liquid nitrogen. Analytical flow cytometry was used to check the purity and quantity of every magnetically sorted T cell population. From each sorted fraction, genomic DNA was isolated and quantified by UV absorbance on a Nanodrop 2000c.

Here the chain combines TRBV6-5 and TRBJ2-2; the D call is tentative, TRBD1 or TRBD2, as each matches 6 bases. Sequencing input: naive CD8+ T cells sorted from blood. The cell subset or site label for this specimen denotes: CD45RA+CCR7+. The source of this sequence is a man between 18 and 35 years old in good health. The CDR3 protein sequence reads: CASSYSGGTGELFF. The nucleotide sequence reads as follows: TGTGCCAGCAGTTACTCAGGGGGGACCGGGGAGCTGTTTTTT.